This T cell receptor (beta chain) was sequenced during a study of T cell responses to AZD1222 COVID-19 vaccine (dated by TCRdb to the early 2020s). In the study overall: AZD1222 recipients whose second dose came at about 4 weeks and those whose second dose came at about 12 weeks were combined into one group, since spike-specific TCR depth and breadth did not differ between the two schedules. A total of 230 to 250 trial participants underwent TCR sequencing, of whom some 210 received two doses of AZD1222 and some 26 received two doses of the MenACWY control vaccine. Enrollment into the trials was organized by age into subgroups of 18-55, 56-69 and 70-plus years, and those subgroups contained roughly 150, 30 and 60 TCR-sequenced participants, respectively. On the study overall, not on this receptor specifically: Participants were mostly white British, with more females than males. The authors suggested clonal diversity may have been underestimated. Reportedly, close to half of the unique spike-specific TCRs recognized epitopes lying outside the regions that are mutated in the B.1.351 and B.1.1.7 variants. Because no day 14 peak-response samples were available, the repertoires could be characterized only after the peak T cell response. In the small 56-69-year group, the increase in depth fell short of significance, most likely because of low power. Conclusions about previously exposed vaccinees were limited because only a handful of AZD1222 recipients were SARS-CoV-2 seropositive at baseline. Vaccine-associated CD4 TCRs spanned the whole spike protein, with dominant responses in regions 160-218 and 743-854. After two AZD1222 doses, spike-specific TCR breadth and depth were significantly higher than at day 0 and than in MenACWY recipients.

The intended sense of this specimen's time point label: baseline before first vaccination. Vaccinee samples came from UK trials COV001 and COV002, including a single-blind randomized controlled phase 2/3 trial of AZD1222 (ChAdOx1 nCoV-19) in healthy adults. Trial participant PBMC samples were collected at day 0 and day 28 after the second dose for TCRbeta chain sequencing. The CDR3 numbers 14 residues from cysteine through phenylalanine. Of the read, only the CDR3 DNA is kept; its 42 bases are in frame from base 1. Trimming removed 6 bases from V and 0 bases from J, leaving 9 bases between the germline ends. From the germline V gene, CDR1 is SGHRS and CDR2 is YFSETQ. This clone was found a few times. The clone's antigen remains unknown. Base qualities are not at hand, and no much larger clone is one base apart. The CDR3 regions of human TCRbeta chains were subjected to immunosequencing. The paper's processing steps were these. TCRs in the repertoires were compared against a reference library of SARS-CoV-2-specific TCRs that had been generated with the MIRA antigen-specificity platform. Breadth was defined as the fraction of unique TCRs that were SARS-CoV-2-associated, and depth was defined as the fraction of total T cells that were SARS-CoV-2-associated. Using the MIRA data, each spike-specific TCR was mapped to the spike region that the TCR reacts to and placed in a CD4 or CD8 class. Log10-transformed breadth and depth values were compared by one-way ANOVA with Sidak's multiple comparisons tests. Entries here come from immuneACCESS through TCRdb and include only in-frame sequences with V and J called. Some clones fail to appear in such tables; in the studies checked, an unresolved V gene covers under half of the shortfall, and the cause of the remainder is unknown. The DNA gave D and trimming, while V, J and clone size come from that table. The sample table lists 240,000 or so clones, approximately 93% of them with a count of one. The ten largest clones take up around 0.57% of the sample.

Here the chain combines TRBV5-1 and TRBJ2-2; the D gene is possibly TRBD1, with 6 bases matching. This clonotype was sampled from an adult in good health. The material was peripheral blood, obtained on day 0 of AZD1222 vaccination. The CDR3 reads CASKDSPNTGELFF. The nucleotide sequence reads TGCGCCAGCAAGGACAGCCCGAACACCGGGGAGCTGTTTTTT. Where the CDR3 stops, the reference TRBV5-1 and TRBJ2-2 genes take over; the full variable domain is KAGVTQTPRYLIKTRGQQVTLSCSPISGHRSVSWYQQTPGQGLQFLFEYFSETQRNKGNFPGRFSGRQFSNSRSEMNVSTLELGDSALYLCASKDSPNTGELFFGEGSRLTVL.